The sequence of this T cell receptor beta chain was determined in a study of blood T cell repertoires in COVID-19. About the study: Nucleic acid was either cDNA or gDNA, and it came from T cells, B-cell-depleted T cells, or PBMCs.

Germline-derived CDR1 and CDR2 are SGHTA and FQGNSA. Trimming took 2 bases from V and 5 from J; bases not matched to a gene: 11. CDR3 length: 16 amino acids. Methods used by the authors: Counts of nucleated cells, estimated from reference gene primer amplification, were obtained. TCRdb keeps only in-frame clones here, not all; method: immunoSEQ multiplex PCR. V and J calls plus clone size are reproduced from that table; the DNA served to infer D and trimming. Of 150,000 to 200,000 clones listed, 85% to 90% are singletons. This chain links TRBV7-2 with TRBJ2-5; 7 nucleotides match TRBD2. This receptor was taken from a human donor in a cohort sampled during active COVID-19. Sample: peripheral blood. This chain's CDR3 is CASSLNPAGIGETQYF. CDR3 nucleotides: TGTGCCAGCAGCTTAAACCCAGCGGGGATAGGGGAGACCCAGTACTTC.